These 4 T cell receptor beta chains were all obtained from the same sample, sequenced in a study of T cell changes during pregnancy in multiple sclerosis. Generated by immunoSEQ multiplex PCR, the TCRdb table keeps only in-frame clones and is missing some. The profile shows almost 40,000 clones, around nine tenths of them singletons. Source: CD4+ T cells from peripheral blood mononuclear cells, taken in the third trimester of pregnancy. The receptor source for this set is a female donor in good health, enrolled as a control in a pregnancy study.

This clone was observed a few times. The rearrangement links TRBV6-1 to TRBJ2-3, with a weak D call TRBD1 (5 bases). Germline CDR1 is MNHNS and CDR2 is SASEGT. Between the trimmed V and J ends, which lost 6 bases and 3 bases, there was a span of 16 bases. The CDR3 is 15 residues long. The CDR3 nucleotides are TGTGCCAGCAGCCCTTGGGGCGTTGGGACAGATACGCAGTATTTT. Amino acids: CASSPWGVGTDTQYF.

The chain couples TRBV6-5 to TRBJ1-2; the match to TRBD1 covers 9 bases. This CDR3 is built from 16 residues. J was trimmed by 4 bases and V by 3 bases; bases with no gene match: 9. CDR1 is MNHEY and CDR2 is SVGAGI in the germline V gene. CDR3 coding DNA: TGTGCCAGCAGTTATTATACCGGGACAGGGATCTATGGCTACACCTTC. Translating it yields CASSYYTGTGIYGYTF.

CDR3 residues: CATGVGEDGNTIYF. CDR3 nucleotides: TGTGCCACCGGGGTTGGGGAGGATGGAAACACCATATATTTT. This chain connects TRBV2 to TRBJ1-3, with D uncertain. V was clipped by 10 bases and J by 3 bases, with 16 bases between them. The CDR3 totals 14 residues. The germline V gene encodes CDR1 SNHLY and CDR2 FYNNEI.

In its sample, this clone was seen a few times. The chain combines TRBV6-5 with TRBJ1-5; D is possibly TRBD1 (5 bases). CDR3 length equals 12 residues. Germline CDR1 is MNHEY and CDR2 is SVGAGI. V shed 2 bases and J shed 11 bases, with 10 bases lying between them. CDR3 amino acids: CASSYPGGAQHF. CDR3 sequence (DNA): TGTGCCAGCAGTTACCCGGGGGGAGCCCAGCATTTT.